One and the same sample provided the 26 T cell receptor beta chains below, sequenced in a study of vaccination effects on CD4 cells after COVID-19. TCRdb keeps only in-frame clones here, not all; method: immunoSEQ multiplex PCR. The sample lists 30,000 to 40,000 clones, approximately 72% occurring once. No antigen is known for these receptors. Under the ViraFEST assay, PBMC were stimulated with viral peptide pools so that antigen-specific CD4+ T cells expanded. Sequencing was performed afterwards. Subsequent to 10 days of culture, CD4+ T cells were isolated. Everyone in the study got two shots of either the BNT162b2 or mRNA-1273 vaccine. The sample was CD4+ T cells from PBMCs cultured with HCoV-229E spike peptides, taken after COVID-19 vaccination. The receptor source for this set is a human donor who received a COVID-19 vaccine.

V usage is TRBV27 and J usage is TRBJ2-5, with 8 positions matching TRBD2. Germline values: CDR1 MNHEY, CDR2 SMNVEV (reference sequence). Losses at the gene ends were 6 bases for V and 3 bases for J; bases not matched to a gene: 9. The length of the CDR3 is 15 residues. CDR3 sequence reads: CASRGGAAGEETQYF. DNA for the CDR3: TGTGCCAGCAGAGGAGGGGCAGCGGGGGAAGAGACCCAGTACTTC.

J is TRBJ1-3 and V is TRBV18, with TRBD1 matching over 8 bases. CDR3 length: 15 residues. With 5 bases clipped from V and 0 bases from J, the junction kept 3 bases outside the gene matches. Germline V CDR1 and CDR2: KGHSH, LQKENI. CDR3 loop: CASSDGQGSGNTIYF. CDR3 bases: TGTGCCAGCTCAGATGGACAGGGCTCTGGAAACACCATATATTTT.

The chain combines TRBV9 with TRBJ1-4; 7 bases agree with TRBD1. The germline gives CDR1 SGDLS, CDR2 YYNGEE. There are 14 residues in the CDR3. The V gene end was trimmed by 2 bases and the J gene end by 7 bases; junction bases not matched to a gene: 5. CDR3 DNA: TGTGCCAGCAGCGTGGGGACAGTGAGTGAAAAACTGTTTTTT. It yields the protein CASSVGTVSEKLFF.

This chain links TRBV6-1 with TRBJ1-2; unclear D gene. CDR1 is MNHNS, CDR2 SASEGT, per germline. V shed 1 base and J shed 4 bases, with 10 bases lying between them. This CDR3 contains 14 residues. The CDR3 region has the DNA TGTGCCAGCAGTGAAGGGGCCGGACTCTATGGCTACACCTTC. Translated: CASSEGAGLYGYTF.

This clone was seen a handful of times. The genes are TRBV2 and TRBJ1-4, with 7 bases identical to TRBD1. The CDR3 runs 14 residues. The ends lost 3 bases at V and 6 bases at J; junction bases unmatched: 4. The germline CDR1 and CDR2 sequences are SNHLY and FYNNEI. The CDR3 sequence: CASSDRGTDEKLFF. The CDR3 region has the DNA TGTGCCAGCAGTGACAGGGGGACGGATGAAAAACTGTTTTTT.

J is TRBJ1-1 and V is TRBV6-5; D is unresolved. The CDR3 has 13 residues. Germline CDR1 MNHEY, CDR2 SVGAGI. Deletions cut 8 bases from V and 1 base from J, with 11 bases between. CDR3 residues: CASGRLRNTEAFF. CDR3 bases: TGTGCCAGCGGGCGGCTCAGGAACACTGAAGCTTTCTTT.

The J gene is TRBJ1-5, the V gene TRBV12-2; the table's D call TRBD1 went unverified against the DNA. TRBV12-2 is a pseudogene. CDR3 length: 14 amino acids. The CDR3 DNA reads as TGTGCAAGTCGCCCTCAGGGGAGCAATCAGCCCCAGCATTTT. Amino acid sequence: CASRPQGSNQPQHF.

The CDR3: CASSGRLRGATEAFF. CDR3 nucleotides: TGTGCCAGCAGTGGACGACTCCGGGGTGCCACTGAAGCTTTCTTT. The chain uses TRBV2 and TRBJ1-1; no clear D. The CDR3 has 15 residues. The V gene's germline CDR1 is SNHLY and CDR2 FYNNEI. Trimming shortened V by 4 bases and J by 4 bases, and 16 bases separated the two germline ends.

The J gene is TRBJ2-5, the V gene TRBV6-2 or TRBV6-3; D not certain. Trimming took off 5 bases at V and 2 bases at J, with 6 bases between the two ends. Germline V gives CDR1 MNHEY, CDR2 SVGEGT. CDR3 size: 12 residues. In nucleotides, the CDR3 is TGTGCCAGCAGTCTGGGACAAGAGACCCAGTACTTC. Its protein product is CASSLGQETQYF.

This clone appeared a single time. The V call is TRBV10-3, the J call TRBJ2-2, with D possibly matching TRBD2 (6 bases). The CDR3 is made up of 16 amino acids. CDR1 ENHRY and CDR2 SYGVKD come from the germline V gene. V lost 4 bases, J lost 4 bases, and 16 bases lay in between. The CDR3 here is CAISAPIGRSTGELFF. The CDR3 DNA follows: TGTGCCATCAGTGCACCTATAGGGAGGTCCACCGGGGAGCTGTTTTTT.

This clone is a singleton in its sample. The chain has TRBV27 and TRBJ1-1, with D tentatively TRBD1 (6 bases). The V gene lost 3 bases and the J gene lost 6 bases, with 14 bases spanning the gap. The germline gives CDR1 MNHEY, CDR2 SMNVEV (reference sequence). This CDR3 has 14 amino acids. In DNA form, the CDR3 reads TGTGCCAGCAGTTTCTGGGGGGGCGCCCCTGAAGCTTTCTTT. Translation: CASSFWGGAPEAFF.

By sample fraction, this clone is large. V is TRBV5-1 and J is TRBJ2-7, with TRBD1 identical over 7 bases. The CDR3 totals 16 residues. J gave up 0 bases and V 0 bases, and 6 bases lay outside the gene matches. Germline V gene data show CDR1 as SGHRS and CDR2 as YFSETQ. The CDR3 here is CASSLARTGSSYEQYF. CDR3 bases: TGCGCCAGCAGCTTGGCTCGGACAGGAAGCTCCTACGAGCAGTACTTC.

The chain uses TRBV4-2 and TRBJ1-4, with TRBD1 identical over 10 bases. Per the germline V gene, CDR1 is LGHNA and CDR2 is YNFKEQ. CDR3 size: 17 residues. The J segment lost 3 bases and the V segment lost 1 base, leaving 5 bases of the junction unmatched. DNA of the CDR3: TGTGCCAGCAGCCAAGCTGACAGGGGGCTTCCTAATGAAAAACTGTTTTTT. Translation gives CASSQADRGLPNEKLFF.

This clone turned up a few times. The chain uses TRBV10-3 and TRBJ2-1; 9 bases align to TRBD2. The germline V gene has CDR1 ENHRY and CDR2 SYGVKD. The length of the CDR3 is 13 residues. V shed 10 bases and J 3 bases; nucleotides not matched to a gene: 4. This chain's CDR3 is CATRTSDYNEQFF. Written as DNA, the CDR3 is TGTGCCACCCGGACTAGCGACTACAATGAGCAGTTCTTC.

This clone was seen more than once but under ten times. J is TRBJ1-2 and V is TRBV5-1, with D tentatively TRBD1 (5 bases). The length of the CDR3 is 14 residues. V lost 0 bases, J lost 7 bases, and 13 bases lay in between. Germline V gene lookup returns CDR1 SGHRS and CDR2 YFSETQ. The CDR3 region has the DNA TGCGCCAGCAGCTTGGAATGGGGGTCGGGTGGCTACACCTTC. Its protein product is CASSLEWGSGGYTF.

The V gene is TRBV3-1 (or the pseudogene TRBV3-2), the J gene TRBJ1-6; tentative D call: TRBD1 (5 bases). The germline V and J ends were trimmed by 1 base and 8 bases, with 18 bases remaining between them. The CDR3 length is 17 residues. In germline, CDR1 is LGHDT, CDR2 YNNKEL (reference sequence). The CDR3 DNA sequence: TGTGCCAGCAGCCAAGTGTTAAAGGGGCCTAAATATTCACCCCTCCACTTT. This codes for CASSQVLKGPKYSPLHF.

This clone was detected a few times. CDR3 bases: TGTGCCAGCAGTTACTCGGGACAGGGGGTAAGAGGCTACACCTTC. Amino acid sequence: CASSYSGQGVRGYTF. This chain joins TRBV6-6 and TRBJ1-2, with 11 bases lining up with TRBD1. This CDR3 comprises 15 residues. Germline V gene lookup returns CDR1 MNHNY and CDR2 SVGAGI (reference sequence). V lost 0 bases to trimming and J lost 8 bases; unmatched junction nucleotides: 5.

This rearrangement joins TRBV18 to TRBJ2-5; 7 nucleotides agree with TRBD1. Trimming cost V 6 bases and J 3 bases; bases outside gene matches: 7. The CDR3 loop spans 14 amino acids. Germline CDR1 and CDR2: KGHSH and LQKENI. This chain's CDR3 is CASSQATGEETQYF. In DNA form, the CDR3 reads TGTGCCAGCTCGCAGGCAACAGGGGAAGAGACCCAGTACTTC.

The V call is TRBV5-1, the J call TRBJ2-5; 15 bases are shared with TRBD2. V dropped 4 bases and J dropped 4; count of bases not matched to a gene: 8. The CDR3 spans 17 residues. Germline CDR1 and CDR2: SGHRS and YFSETQ. The DNA for the CDR3 is TGCGCCAGCAGCAGGACTAGCGGGGGGGCGGTGCGAGAGACCCAGTACTTC. This encodes CASSRTSGGAVRETQYF.

The chain couples TRBV3-1 (or the pseudogene TRBV3-2) to TRBJ2-2; TRBD2 aligns across 8 bases. Trimming removed 0 bases from V and 7 bases from J; junction bases left unmatched: 7. Per germline, CDR1 LGHDT and CDR2 YNNKEL (reference sequence). This CDR3 has 16 residues. CDR3 in amino acids: CASSQDYGGAIGELFF. Written as DNA, the CDR3 is TGTGCCAGCAGCCAAGATTACGGGGGGGCGATCGGGGAGCTGTTTTTT.

J is TRBJ1-2 and V is TRBV10-2, with 7 bases matching TRBD1. This CDR3 is 12 amino acids long. V shed 1 base, J shed 11 bases, and the junction held 4 bases outside the gene matches. Germline V gene lookup returns CDR1 WSHSY and CDR2 SAAADI. CDR3 protein: CASSEWGQTYTF. CDR3 in DNA: TGCGCCAGCAGTGAGTGGGGACAGACTTACACCTTC.

This chain joins TRBV6-4 and TRBJ2-3, with 7 bases aligning to TRBD2. V shed 5 bases and J 5 bases; nucleotides not matched to a gene: 4. The CDR3 runs 13 residues. Germline lookup yields CDR1 MRHNA and CDR2 SNTAGT. CDR3 in DNA: TGTGCCAGCAGTTCTTGGGGGGGAGATACGCAGTATTTT. It specifies CASSSWGGDTQYF.

This clone showed up just a few times. V is TRBV29-1 and J is TRBJ1-2; a possible D gene is TRBD1 (5 bases). Between the trimmed V and J ends, which lost 0 bases and 4 bases, there was a span of 15 bases. CDR1 is SQVTM and CDR2 is ANQGSEA in the germline V gene. The CDR3 loop spans 15 amino acids. The CDR3 sequence is CSVEDTSRQPYGYTF. The CDR3 DNA follows: TGCAGCGTTGAAGATACCTCTAGACAGCCCTATGGCTACACCTTC.

This CDR3 is CASSLWTEKGYTF. As DNA, the CDR3 is TGTGCCAGCAGCTTGTGGACCGAAAAGGGCTACACCTTC. This chain joins TRBV5-5 and TRBJ1-2; D is unclear. This CDR3 spans 13 amino acids. CDR1 and CDR2 from the germline V gene are SGHKS and YYEKEE (reference sequence). Trimming left V 1 base short and J 8 bases short, with 12 bases between.

As for this clone: In the same sample, other DNA sequences code for this CDR3. The V and J genes are TRBV6-4 and TRBJ2-3, with TRBD2 identical over 11 bases. CDR3 length: 15 amino acids. Germline V gene sequence: CDR1 MRHNA, CDR2 SNTAGT. Unmatched junction bases numbered 0, after V lost 0 bases and J lost 4 bases. The DNA of the CDR3 is TGTGCCAGCAGTGACTCTAGCGGGGGGGCAGATACGCAGTATTTT. It is translated as CASSDSSGGADTQYF.

The chain uses TRBV6-4 and TRBJ2-1, with TRBD1 identical over 7 bases. The CDR3 consists of 12 residues. Losses at the gene ends were 6 bases for V and 8 bases for J; bases not matched to a gene: 4. The V gene's germline CDR1 is MRHNA and CDR2 SNTAGT. As DNA, the CDR3 is TGTGCCAGCAGCCCACAGGGGCATGAGCAGTTCTTC. It is translated as CASSPQGHEQFF.